This TCR beta chain was found in a study of blood T cell repertoires in COVID-19. The length of the CDR3 is 15 residues. Trimming stripped 4 bases from V and 7 bases from J, with 20 bases between. Germline CDR1 is SGDLS and CDR2 is YYNGEE. Clones were sequenced by immunoSEQ multiplex PCR, and TCRdb holds only the in-frame ones, with some missing. Of thousands of clones in the sample, about 73% were seen once. The chain joins TRBV9 to TRBJ1-2; D may be TRBD1 (5 bases). Sequencing was performed on peripheral blood. The TCR originated in a human donor in a cohort sampled during active COVID-19. CDR3 sequence: CASSPTGDMVGGYTF. The CDR3, as DNA: TGTGCCAGCAGCCCGACGGGGGATATGGTAGGTGGCTACACCTTC.